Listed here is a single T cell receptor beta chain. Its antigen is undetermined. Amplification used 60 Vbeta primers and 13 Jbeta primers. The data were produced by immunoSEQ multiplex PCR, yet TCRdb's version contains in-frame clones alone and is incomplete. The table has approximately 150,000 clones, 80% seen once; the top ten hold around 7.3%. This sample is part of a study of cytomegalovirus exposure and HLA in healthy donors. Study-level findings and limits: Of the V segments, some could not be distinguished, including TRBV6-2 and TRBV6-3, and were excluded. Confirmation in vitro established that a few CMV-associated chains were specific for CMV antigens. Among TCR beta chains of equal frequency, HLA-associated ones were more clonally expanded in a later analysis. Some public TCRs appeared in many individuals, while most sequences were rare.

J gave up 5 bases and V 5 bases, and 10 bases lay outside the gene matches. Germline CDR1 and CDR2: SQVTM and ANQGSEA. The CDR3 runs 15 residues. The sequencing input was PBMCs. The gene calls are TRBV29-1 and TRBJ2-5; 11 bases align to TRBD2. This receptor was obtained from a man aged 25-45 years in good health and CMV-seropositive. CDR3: CSVHTSGSKIETQYF. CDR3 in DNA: TGCAGCGTTCACACTAGCGGGAGTAAGATCGAGACCCAGTACTTC. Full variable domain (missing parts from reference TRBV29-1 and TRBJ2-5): SAVISQKPSRDICQRGTSLTIQCQVDSQVTMMFWYRQQPGQSLTLIATANQGSEATYESGFVIDKFPISRPNLTFSTLTVSNMSPEDSSIYLCSVHTSGSKIETQYFGPGTRLLVL.